This record looks at one TCR beta chain sequence and its context. Its antigen is unknown. The sample belongs to a study of cytomegalovirus exposure and HLA in healthy donors. Findings of the study overall: Researchers counted roughly 160 TCR beta chains as cytomegalovirus-associated. Many donors carried some public TCRs, although rarity characterized most TCR sequences. There were a few CMV-associated chains whose specificity for CMV antigens was confirmed in vitro.

Donors came from a validation cohort of over a hundred subjects, distinct from the first 666-subject cohort. Some clones are missing from TCRdb's copy, which holds only in-frame ones; the method was immunoSEQ multiplex PCR. Of some 200,000 clones in the sample, about 90% were seen once. CDR1 and CDR2 from the germline V gene are SGHRS and YFSETQ. The CDR3 has 14 residues. The ends were cut back, 2 bases at V and 5 bases at J, with 14 bases in the middle. The chain uses TRBV5-1 and TRBJ2-7; perhaps TRBD2 as D (5 bases). The specimen was PBMCs. The sequence was obtained from a woman aged 18-30 years in good health and CMV-seronegative. The DNA of the CDR3 is TGCGCCAGCAGCTTTCGACCTCCCGGGGACGAGCAGTACTTC. Translation gives CASSFRPPGDEQYF.